Listed here is a single T cell receptor beta chain. What it binds is unknown. The entry originates in a study of cytomegalovirus exposure and HLA in healthy donors. The study ran its PCR with 60 Vbeta and 13 Jbeta primers. Profiled with immunoSEQ multiplex PCR; TCRdb holds only in-frame clones, not every one. The table for this sample gives roughly 35,000 clones. CDR1 and CDR2 from the germline V gene are SGHTA and FQGNSA. The CDR3 is made up of 14 amino acids. The germline V and J ends were trimmed by 1 base and 1 base, with 8 bases remaining between them. General study results and limits: Reports state that TCR beta sequences accurately predicted most subjects' HLA-A and HLA-B alleles. Cytomegalovirus-associated status was assigned to more than 150 TCR beta chains.

What was sequenced was PBMCs. The origin of this receptor is a woman between 40 and 50 years old in good health and CMV-seropositive. The V call is TRBV7-2, the J call TRBJ2-7; D unresolved. For the CDR3, the DNA is TGTGCCAGCAGCTTAGAGGCGGTTTCCTACGAGCAGTACTTC. This sequence encodes CASSLEAVSYEQYF.